This entry features one T cell receptor (beta chain) sequence. This entry comes from a study of CD8+ T cells in alopecia areata. cDNA prepared by RNA extraction and subsequent reverse transcription served as the template for sequencing. Some clones are missing from TCRdb's copy, which holds only in-frame ones; the method was immunoSEQ multiplex PCR. This sample carries hundreds of thousands of clones, under 80% of them seen once, and the ten largest clones take more than 0.95%. Germline V gene data show CDR1 as SNHLY and CDR2 as FYNNEI. Trimming cost V 5 bases and J 5 bases, with 3 bases left between them. The CDR3 extends over 10 amino acids.

The clonotype originates from a human donor with alopecia areata. The source material was CD4+ T cells sorted from blood, sampled at week 0. This chain uses TRBV2 with TRBJ1-2; D remains unclear. In nucleotides, the CDR3 is TGTGCCAGCAGTTATTATGGCTACACCTTC. The encoded protein is CASSYYGYTF.